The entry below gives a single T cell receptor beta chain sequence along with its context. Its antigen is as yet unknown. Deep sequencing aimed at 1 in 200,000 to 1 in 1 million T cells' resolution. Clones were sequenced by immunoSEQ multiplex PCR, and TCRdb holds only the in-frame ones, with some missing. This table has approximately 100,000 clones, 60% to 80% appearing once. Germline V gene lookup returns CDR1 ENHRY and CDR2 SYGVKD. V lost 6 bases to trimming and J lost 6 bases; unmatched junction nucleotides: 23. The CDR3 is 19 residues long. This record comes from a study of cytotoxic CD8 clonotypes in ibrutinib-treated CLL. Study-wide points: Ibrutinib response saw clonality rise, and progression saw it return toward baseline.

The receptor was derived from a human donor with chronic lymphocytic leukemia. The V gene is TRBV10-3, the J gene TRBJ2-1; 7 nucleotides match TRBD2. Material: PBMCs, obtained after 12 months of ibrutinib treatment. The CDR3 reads CAISEPHDNWGTTGNEQFF. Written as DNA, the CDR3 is TGTGCCATCAGCGAACCACATGACAACTGGGGGACTACGGGCAATGAGCAGTTCTTC.